What follows describes a single TCR beta chain. Its recognized antigen is unknown. Per-base qualities were not stored, and no clone one base away is much larger. Synthetic TCR analog templates were spiked into each PCR so that absolute template abundance could be estimated from read counts. TCRbeta CDR3 regions were amplified from genomic DNA with bias-controlled V and J gene primers using the immunoSEQ assay. Rearranged TCRbeta segments were sequenced at approximately 20X coverage. The study's own analysis went as follows. Clustering was used to correct sequencing errors, and CDR3s were annotated against IMGT so that V, D and J genes could be assigned. Downstream analyses used only productive TCRbeta rearrangements and left out out-of-frame or stop-codon sequences. Clonality was calculated as one minus the Shannon entropy normalized by the log of the number of unique productive sequences. Clones differing between time points or between blood and tumor were identified using Fisher's exact test with Benjamini-Hochberg correction, with an adjusted p below 0.01 applied as the threshold. Entries here come from immuneACCESS through TCRdb and include only in-frame sequences with V and J called. Some clones fail to appear in such tables; in the studies checked, an unresolved V gene covers under half of the shortfall, and the cause of the remainder is unknown. V and J calls plus clone size are reproduced from that table; the DNA served to infer D and trimming. The sample table contains about 39,000 clones; only one count was recorded for about nine tenths of them. Approximately 10% of the sample is held by the ten biggest clonotypes.

The data were obtained in a study of PD-L1 blockade in urothelial cancer (dated 2017 in TCRdb). With respect to the entire study: Every patient began therapy at some point between 2014 and 2015 and was given atezolizumab 1,200 mg intravenously every 3 weeks. Under 30 patients had pretreatment blood TCR-seq, some 25 had at least one posttreatment blood collection, and some 25 had tumor TCR-seq. Patients had an ECOG performance status of 0 or 1 and had received between 0 and 3 prior chemotherapy regimens. TCR sequencing covered pretreatment tumor samples and matched, serially collected peripheral blood taken before and after atezolizumab treatment. Eight or nine patients reached durable clinical benefit, while some 21 patients did not. Durable clinical benefit meant progression-free survival longer than 6 months, and TCR features were also tested against progression-free and overall survival. The study, an exploratory multi-omic analysis, examined somatic, immune and clinical correlates of response to PD-L1 blockade with atezolizumab in urothelial cancer. Blood samples were analyzed 3 weeks after the start of treatment (second dose) and 6 weeks after the start of treatment. Twenty-five of 29 patients were males with bladder-origin urothelial cancer, and about two thirds of the roughly 30 reported a prior smoking history. In the same patients who had TCR sequencing, pretreatment tumors also underwent whole exome sequencing and RNA sequencing. Blood samples yielded a median of approximately 150,000 T cells and roughly 83,000 unique TCRs, with median clonality 0.080. Study-wide findings and limitations: Patients with durable benefit showed greater expansion of tumor-associated TCR clones in peripheral blood 3 weeks after starting treatment (n of about 20, p = 0.022). Improved progression-free and overall survival was associated with having pretreatment peripheral blood TCR clonality below the median. Because the sample size was small (n of about 27) and many exploratory analyses were performed, the results are intended to be hypothesis-generating.

From the cysteine through the phenylalanine, the CDR3 covers 13 amino acids. Just the 39-base CDR3 DNA is kept, in frame starting at base 1. The germline ends are 7 bases apart after V is trimmed by 1 base and J by 4 bases. The germline V gene supplies CDR1 LGHNA and CDR2 YSLEER. What this sample's time point label stands for: pretreatment peripheral blood. A cohort of 25 to 30 patients with locally advanced or metastatic urothelial carcinoma, treated at Memorial Sloan Kettering on a trial protocol, was included. Peripheral blood mononuclear cells were collected pretreatment and during treatment, with between 1 and 8 total time points obtained per patient. The Qiagen DNeasy Blood extraction kit was used to purify genomic DNA from total PBMCs and from tumor samples. Collected pretreatment and during treatment, PBMCs were isolated and stored as previously described.

The clonotype comes from a woman in her sixties with urothelial cancer. The sample was PBMCs, taken around atezolizumab (anti-PD-L1) treatment. The sequence joins TRBV4-3 to TRBJ2-5, with no reliable assignment of the D segment. The nucleotides read TGCGCCAGCAGCCAAGGTCCGGTAGAGACCCAGTACTTC. Its protein product is CASSQGPVETQYF.